What follows describes a single T cell receptor (beta chain). TCRdb reanalysed the PCR reads using MiXCR and keeps one entry per CDR3 protein. The sample yields fewer than 11,000 distinct CDR3 sequences, about 29% seen once. The V gene's germline CDR1 is MNHNS and CDR2 SASEGT. There are 15 residues in the CDR3. Trimming removed 2 bases at V and 5 bases at J, with 13 bases between. These data originate in a study of immune characterization of retroperitoneal liposarcoma. The TCR comes from a male donor with retroperitoneal liposarcoma. The chain links TRBV6-1 to TRBJ2-1; D is tentatively TRBD1 or TRBD2 (5 bases each). Sequenced: tumor tissue. Here the CDR3 DNA reads TGTGCCAGCAGTGAACGGGGCGGGCTTAACAATGAGCAGTTCTTC. Translation: CASSERGGLNNEQFF.